The 22 T cell receptor beta chains in this list originate from one sample, sequenced in a study of shared clonotypes between healthy human individuals. TCRdb's table, derived via immunoSEQ multiplex PCR, lists solely in-frame clones and lacks some. In the table there are 1.6 million or so clones, roughly 96% of which are singletons. Sequenced input: naive CD4+ T cells sorted from blood. Subset indicated: CD45RA+ positively selected. The receptors shown here come from a young man in good health.

The V and J genes are TRBV9 and TRBJ2-1, with TRBD2 matching 7 bases. V lost 0 bases, J lost 6 bases, and 12 bases stayed unmatched. The CDR3 runs to 17 residues. Germline CDR1 SGDLS, CDR2 YYNGEE. The CDR3 is CASSVGGAGRAPNEQFF. The CDR3 region has the DNA TGTGCCAGCAGCGTAGGAGGCGCGGGGAGGGCACCCAATGAGCAGTTCTTC.

This clone has only one observation. The chain joins TRBV30 to TRBJ2-1; D call uncertain. The germline CDR1 and CDR2 sequences are GTSNPN and SVGIG (reference sequence). V lost 0 bases and J lost 5, with 8 bases in between. There are 13 residues in the CDR3. The CDR3 spells CAWSVRRNNEQFF. The CDR3 nucleotides read TGTGCCTGGAGTGTACGCAGGAACAATGAGCAGTTCTTC.

This chain joins TRBV2 and TRBJ1-2, with D perhaps TRBD1 (6 bases). The CDR3 spans 14 residues. V gave up 9 bases and J gave up 4 bases, with 18 bases separating them. The germline V gene has CDR1 SNHLY and CDR2 FYNNEI. The DNA of the CDR3 is TGTGCCAGTCCGACCCCAGGGACATCCTATGGCTACACCTTC. This codes for CASPTPGTSYGYTF.

This clone showed up just once. Here the CDR3 DNA reads TGTGCCAGCAGTGAAGGACTAGCGGGAGTCACCGGGGAGCTGTTTTTT. Its protein product is CASSEGLAGVTGELFF. The chain carries TRBV2 and TRBJ2-2; 12 positions match TRBD2. V lost 1 base and J lost 4; bases outside the gene matches: 1. Germline lookup yields CDR1 SNHLY and CDR2 FYNNEI. The CDR3 runs 16 residues.

Concerning this clone itself: Different DNA sequences within this sample yield the same CDR3. The V and J genes are TRBV5-1 and TRBJ2-1; 12 bases align to TRBD2. J lost 5 bases, V lost 5 bases, and 2 bases had no gene match. There are 14 residues in the CDR3. Germline CDR1 SGHRS, CDR2 YFSETQ. The CDR3 reads CASRGTSGHNEQFF. CDR3 sequence (DNA): TGCGCCAGCAGGGGGACTAGCGGGCACAATGAGCAGTTCTTC.

The chain carries TRBV19 and TRBJ2-2; possibly TRBD1 or TRBD2 for D (6 bases each). With 3 bases removed from V and 1 base from J, the gap between germline ends came to 12 bases. CDR3 length: 16 amino acids. CDR1 is LNHDA and CDR2 is SQIVND in the germline V gene (reference sequence). The CDR3 reads CASSIEGGWNTGELFF. The CDR3 region has the DNA TGTGCCAGTAGTATTGAGGGGGGATGGAACACCGGGGAGCTGTTTTTT.

The J gene is TRBJ2-1, the V gene TRBV14, with 8 bases that match TRBD2. The junction had 18 bases not matched to a gene; V was cut back by 4 bases and J by 4 bases. This CDR3 has 19 residues. CDR1 SGHDN and CDR2 FVKESK come from the germline V gene. This CDR3 is CASSPIIGEGGRTYNEQFF. The DNA for the CDR3 is TGTGCCAGCAGCCCTATAATTGGGGAAGGCGGGAGGACATACAATGAGCAGTTCTTC.

The rearrangement links TRBV28 to TRBJ1-5; D is perhaps TRBD1 (6 bases). From germline, CDR1 is MDHEN and CDR2 SYDVKM. V lost 6 bases and J lost 3, with 12 bases in between. CDR3 length: 14 amino acids. The CDR3 bases are TGTGCCAGCAGACGAGACAGGAACAATCAGCCCCAGCATTTT. Residues: CASRRDRNNQPQHF.

The J gene is TRBJ2-5, the V gene TRBV18; D unresolved. Germline V gives CDR1 KGHSH, CDR2 LQKENI. The CDR3 spans 15 residues. V shed 1 base and J shed 7 bases, with 16 bases lying between them. The CDR3 reads CASSPLSGEWGTQYF. The CDR3 DNA follows: TGTGCCAGCTCACCACTCTCTGGAGAGTGGGGGACCCAGTACTTC.

On this clone: At the DNA level, this CDR3 is encoded by other sequences in the same sample as well. The chain carries TRBV7-9 and TRBJ2-7; a weak D match, TRBD1 (5 bases). CDR3 length equals 14 residues. V lost 0 bases and J lost 2, with 8 bases in between. CDR1 SEHNR and CDR2 FQNEAQ come from the germline V gene (reference sequence). The CDR3 coding sequence is TGTGCCAGCAGCTTAGCAGGGGCACCCTACGAGCAGTACTTC. Its translation is CASSLAGAPYEQYF. Full variable domain (missing parts from reference TRBV7-9 and TRBJ2-7): DTGVSQNPRHKITKRGQNVTFRCDPISEHNRLYWYRQTLGQGPEFLTYFQNEAQLEKSRLLSDRFSAERPKGSFSTLEIQRTEQGDSAMYLCASSLAGAPYEQYFGPGTRLTVT.

This clone is a singleton in its sample. J is TRBJ2-1 and V is TRBV6-5; D gene unclear. The CDR3 extends over 14 amino acids. V lost 0 bases and J lost 2, with 5 bases in between. Germline loops: CDR1 MNHEY, CDR2 SVGAGI. CDR3: CASSYSMPYNEQFF. The DNA of the CDR3 is TGTGCCAGCAGTTACTCGATGCCCTACAATGAGCAGTTCTTC.

This chain links TRBV5-1 with TRBJ2-7; 8 bases are shared with TRBD1. Germline CDR1 and CDR2: SGHRS and YFSETQ. V was clipped by 0 bases and J by 3 bases; unmatched bases: 11. CDR3 length: 17 residues. The CDR3 bases are TGCGCCAGCAGCTTGGCTAAGACAGGGGACCTTGACTACGAGCAGTACTTC. Translation gives CASSLAKTGDLDYEQYF.

With respect to this clone: The identical CDR3 is also encoded by other nucleotide sequences in the sample. The chain carries TRBV18 and TRBJ2-5; D is unresolved. The CDR3 loop spans 13 amino acids. V dropped 0 bases and J dropped 3 bases, with 5 bases sitting between them. Germline values: CDR1 KGHSH, CDR2 LQKENI. CDR3 amino acids: CASSPPVEETQYF. The CDR3 DNA sequence: TGTGCCAGCTCACCACCGGTAGAAGAGACCCAGTACTTC.

The chain recombines TRBV5-3 with TRBJ1-2; D possibly corresponds to TRBD1 (5 bases). TRBV5-3 is flagged as an ORF with uncertain function. The CDR3 covers 13 residues. V lost 8 bases, J lost 3 bases, and 14 bases lay in between. CDR3 coding DNA: TGTGCCAGGAAACACTCAGGGTACTATGGCTACACCTTC. Its translation: CARKHSGYYGYTF.

This clone was picked up one time. The chain has TRBV27 and TRBJ2-7, with a possible D match to TRBD2 (6 bases). The V and J ends lost 5 bases and 7 bases respectively, with 15 bases between them. The V gene's germline CDR1 is MNHEY and CDR2 SMNVEV (reference sequence). This CDR3 is 13 amino acids long. DNA for the CDR3: TGTGCCAGCAGTCGCCAGGGTGCGGGAGAGCAGTACTTC. Its translation is CASSRQGAGEQYF.

The chain combines TRBV5-1 with TRBJ1-4; perhaps TRBD1 as D (6 bases). The CDR3 extends over 15 amino acids. Germline V gene lookup returns CDR1 SGHRS and CDR2 YFSETQ. Trimming cost V 4 bases and J 5 bases, with 15 bases left between them. The CDR3 sequence: CASSPQGRANEKLFF. CDR3 DNA sequence: TGCGCCAGCAGCCCACAGGGTCGGGCGAATGAAAAACTGTTTTTT.

Comment on this clone: Other DNA sequences in this sample translate to the same CDR3. This chain connects TRBV27 to TRBJ2-2; tentatively, D is TRBD1 or TRBD2 (6 bases each). CDR1 is MNHEY and CDR2 is SMNVEV in the germline V gene (reference sequence). This CDR3 is built from 16 residues. V lost 1 base and J 2 bases, leaving 11 bases between the germline ends. CDR3 coding DNA: TGTGCCAGCAGTTTATTAGGGGGGCGAAACACCGGGGAGCTGTTTTTT. As protein: CASSLLGGRNTGELFF.

Concerning this clone: The sample carries other DNA sequences with the same CDR3. The gene calls are TRBV9 and TRBJ2-1; D not certain. V lost 1 base, J lost 3 bases, and 8 bases lay in between. The CDR3 loop spans 14 amino acids. The V gene's germline CDR1 is SGDLS and CDR2 YYNGEE. The CDR3 sequence: CASSVSGYYNEQFF. Here the CDR3 DNA reads TGTGCCAGCAGCGTATCCGGATACTACAATGAGCAGTTCTTC. Variable domain in full (rest from reference TRBV9 and TRBJ2-1): DSGVTQTPKHLITATGQRVTLRCSPRSGDLSVYWYQQSLDQGLQFLIQYYNGEERAKGNILERFSAQQFPDLHSELNLSSLELGDSALYFCASSVSGYYNEQFFGPGTRLTVL.

CDR3 region: CASSSLGNEQFF. The CDR3 DNA reads as TGTGCCAGCAGCTCACTAGGCAATGAGCAGTTCTTC. V gene TRBV28 combines with J gene TRBJ2-1, with a weak D call TRBD2 (5 bases). CDR3 length equals 12 residues. Looked up from germline, CDR1 is MDHEN and CDR2 is SYDVKM. V dropped 6 bases and J dropped 6 bases, with 9 bases sitting between them.

This clone occurred once. V usage is TRBV7-7 and J usage is TRBJ2-5; 7 bases match TRBD2. This CDR3 contains 13 residues. Trimming removed 3 bases from V and 5 bases from J; junction bases left unmatched: 3. The germline V gene has CDR1 SSHAT and CDR2 FNYEAQ (reference sequence). CDR3 in DNA: TGTGCCAGCAGCTTCGCGCGGGGGGAGACCCAGTACTTC. Its translation: CASSFARGETQYF. Based on the CDR3 plus reference TRBV7-7 and TRBJ2-5, the full variable domain is GAGVSQSPRYKVTKRGQDVTLRCDPISSHATLYWYQQALGQGPEFLTYFNYEAQPDKSGLPSDRFSAERPEGSISTLTIQRTEQRDSAMYRCASSFARGETQYFGPGTRLLVL.

This chain uses TRBV6-1 with TRBJ2-7, with 8 positions matching TRBD2. Trimming removed 0 bases from V and 3 bases from J; junction bases left unmatched: 13. Germline V lookup: CDR1 MNHNS, CDR2 SASEGT. This CDR3 spans 18 amino acids. This CDR3 is CASSEALLAGGTYYEQYF. The CDR3 region has the DNA TGTGCCAGCAGTGAAGCGCTTCTGGCGGGAGGCACATACTACGAGCAGTACTTC.

Concerning this clone itself: One end of the junction fails to match germline, which may point to a read error. The chain carries TRBV7-7 and TRBJ2-2; D may be TRBD1 (5 bases). This CDR3 has 14 residues. The germline V gene encodes CDR1 SSHAT and CDR2 FNYEAQ (reference sequence). The CDR3 is CASSLQDISGELFF. CDR3 sequence (DNA): TGTGCTAGCAGCTTACAGGACATCTCCGGGGAGCTGTTTTTT.